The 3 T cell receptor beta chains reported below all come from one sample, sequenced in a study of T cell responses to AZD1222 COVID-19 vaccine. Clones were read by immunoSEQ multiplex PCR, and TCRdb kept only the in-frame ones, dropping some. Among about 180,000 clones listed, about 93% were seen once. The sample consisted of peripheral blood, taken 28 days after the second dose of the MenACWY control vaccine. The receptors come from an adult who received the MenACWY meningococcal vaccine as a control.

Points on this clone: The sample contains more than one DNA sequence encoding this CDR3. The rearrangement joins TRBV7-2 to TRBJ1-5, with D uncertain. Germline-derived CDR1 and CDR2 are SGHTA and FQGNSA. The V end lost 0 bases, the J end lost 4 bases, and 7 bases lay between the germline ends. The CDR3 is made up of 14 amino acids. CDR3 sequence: CASSLAGSNQPQHF. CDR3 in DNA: TGTGCCAGCAGCTTAGCGGGCAGTAATCAGCCCCAGCATTTT.

The CDR3 DNA follows: TGTGCCAGCAGCCCCCTAGCGGGGGGGACAATGGAGCAGTTCTTC. Translated, it gives CASSPLAGGTMEQFF. The V gene is TRBV3-1 (or the pseudogene TRBV3-2), the J gene TRBJ2-1; 12 bases are a match to TRBD2. This CDR3 has 15 residues. The junction had 8 bases not matched to a gene; V was cut back by 4 bases and J by 10 bases. Germline V gene data show CDR1 as LGHDT and CDR2 as YNNKEL (reference sequence).

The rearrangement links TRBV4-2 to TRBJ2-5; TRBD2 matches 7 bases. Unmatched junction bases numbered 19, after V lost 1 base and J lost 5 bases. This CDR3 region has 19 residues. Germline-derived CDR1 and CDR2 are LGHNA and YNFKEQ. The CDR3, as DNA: TGTGCCAGCAGCCAAGTGGGGTCCGTCGGGGGGATCAGGAGGGAGACCCAGTACTTC. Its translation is CASSQVGSVGGIRRETQYF.